The T cell receptor (beta chain) described here comes from a study of blood T cell repertoires in COVID-19 (dated by TCRdb to the early 2020s). A note on the overall study: Samples from collaborators originated in the United States, Italy and Spain and spanned both the acute and convalescent phases of COVID-19. The prospective study material was composed of cDNA or gDNA derived from T cells, B-cell-depleted T cells, or PBMCs. Subjects who had been exposed to COVID-19, were actively infected with it, or had recovered from it provided the deeply sampled blood TCRbeta repertoires that made up the dataset. A freely available public database, intended as a resource for researchers studying the immune response to SARS-CoV-2, is where the repertoires were released. The samples were drawn from the first 160 participants of the ongoing ImmuneRACE study and from 950 to 1,500 subjects provided by 6 global collaborators. Sample metadata almost always included a de-identified subject ID, COVID-19 status, age in years and sex. Where HLA class I and class II types were available, the types were taken from metadata supplied by the sample provider, not from assay-based typing. Here is what the overall study found, with its caveats: The quantity of clinical and demographic metadata differed by source and by participant and was supplied without curation.

As regards this clone: No cognate antigen has been identified for it. The sample holds no much larger clone one base away, and base qualities are not on file.

Whole blood was collected in K2EDTA tubes by collaborating institutions according to the institutions' own protocols. For TCRbeta analysis, collaborators shipped samples as frozen whole blood, isolated PBMCs, or DNA extracted from either of those sample types. The immunoSEQ Assay, a bias-controlled multiplex PCR, was used to amplify TCRbeta CDR3 regions from genomic DNA. The published analysis was carried out like this. Nucleated cell counts per sample were estimated from amplification of reference gene primers within the assay. To quantify the absolute abundance of each unique TCRbeta CDR3 rearrangement, sequence reads were collapsed and filtered. For each sample, productive Simpson clonality was calculated as the square root of Simpson's diversity index over productive rearrangements. Entries here come from immuneACCESS through TCRdb and include only in-frame sequences with V and J called. Some clones fail to appear in such tables; in the studies checked, an unresolved V gene covers under half of the shortfall, and the cause of the remainder is unknown. The DNA was the basis for D and trimming; V, J and clone size are from that table. In all, the sample holds 90,000 to 150,000 clones, and less than 85% of those were seen once. The ten biggest clones cover 0.7% to 1% of the sample.

This sequence originates from a human donor with acute or convalescent COVID-19. The donor label of this sample is uncertain. The sample comprised peripheral blood.

The CDR3: CASSLSGGAEAFF. The sequenced DNA: TGTGCCAGCAGCTTATCCGGGGGGGCTGAAGCTTTCTTT. The sequence links TRBV7-3 to TRBJ1-1; TRBD1 is a possible D gene, resting on 5 matching bases. Trimming takes 2 bases from V and 6 bases from J, and the germline ends sit 10 bases apart. CDR1 and CDR2 (SGHTA, FQGTGA) derive from the germline V gene. The CDR3 holds 13 amino acids from the cysteine to the phenylalanine. The entry retains the CDR3 DNA only, 39 bases that are in frame from base 1.